These 17 T cell receptor beta chains originate from one sample sequenced in a study of T-cell reconstitution after alpha-beta-depleted transplantation in children (dated by TCRdb to 2016 to 2017). What the treatment or condition label conveys for this sample: allogeneic hematopoietic cell transplantation with graft depleted of TCRalphabeta T cells and CD19 B cells. Preparation of the library involved PCR. Sequencing took place on an Illumina HiSeq 2500. To normalize quantification of the TCRbeta repertoire, the TCR libraries were built with molecular barcoding that relied on unique molecular identifiers. The public reads were reanalyzed by TCRdb: fastp trimming at Q25, MiXCR alignment, in-frame beta chains only. For every CDR3 protein sequence, its rows merge into one entry that carries the most common genes and DNA. The sample includes some 840,000 distinct CDR3 sequences, with roughly 15% observed a single time. Approximately 5% of the sample is taken by the ten largest.

Material: PBMCs, mostly from graft donor cells, obtained 360 days after TCRalphabeta/CD19-depleted stem cell transplant. These receptors originate from a male patient aged 10 to 17 who had a stem cell transplant for acute lymphoblastic leukemia, so the T cells may come from the graft donor.

This clonotype has a handful of counts. V gene TRBV20-1 combines with J gene TRBJ1-1; 7 bases match TRBD1. The length of the CDR3 is 14 residues. V lost 3 bases, J lost 3 bases, and 7 bases stayed unmatched. CDR1 is DFQATT and CDR2 is SNEGSKA in the germline V gene (reference sequence). CDR3 region: CSARQGERYTEAFF. The CDR3, as DNA: TGCAGTGCTAGGCAGGGGGAACGGTACACTGAAGCTTTCTTT.

This clonotype was observed many times. CDR3 residues: CASSLGERNEQFF. CDR3 in DNA: TGTGCCAGCAGCCTGGGAGAAAGGAATGAGCAGTTCTTC. The V gene is TRBV7-2, the J gene TRBJ2-1; TRBD2 is a possible D gene (5 bases). The CDR3 sequence is 13 residues long. Trimming removed 5 bases from V and 7 bases from J, with 12 bases in between. Germline CDR1 is SGHTA and CDR2 is FQGNSA. Supplemented by reference TRBV7-2 and TRBJ2-1, the full variable domain reads GAGVSQSPSNKVTEKGKDVELRCDPISGHTALYWYRQSLGQGLEFLIYFQGNSAPDKSGLPSDRFSAERTGGSVSTLTIQRTQQEDSAVYLCASSLGERNEQFFGPGTRLTVL.

The rearrangement links TRBV9 to TRBJ2-3, with 15 bases that match TRBD2. Per the germline V gene, CDR1 is SGDLS and CDR2 is YYNGEE. CDR3 length equals 16 residues. The trim removed 0 bases at V and 6 bases at J, leaving 2 bases unmatched. The CDR3 region is CASSVGTSGRVDTQYF. CDR3 in DNA: TGTGCCAGCAGCGTAGGGACTAGCGGGAGGGTGGATACGCAGTATTTT.

The genes are TRBV12-3 or TRBV12-4 and TRBJ2-1; D unclear. The CDR3 runs to 15 residues. The V end lost 6 bases, the J end lost 3 bases, and 15 bases lay between the germline ends. This chain's CDR3 is CASRPQRGFYNEQFF. The DNA of the CDR3 is TGTGCCAGCAGGCCTCAGAGAGGATTCTACAATGAGCAGTTCTTC.

A few counts support this clonotype. V gene TRBV6-1 combines with J gene TRBJ2-3; 8 bases agree with TRBD2. The CDR3 totals 15 residues. V lost 8 bases and J lost 6; bases outside the gene matches: 13. Germline loops: CDR1 MNHNS, CDR2 SASEGT. CDR3 coding DNA: TGTGCCAGCCGCCGGACTAGCAAAGATTTTGATACGCAGTATTTT. Its protein product is CASRRTSKDFDTQYF.

The table lists this clonotype with a few counts. V gene TRBV15 combines with J gene TRBJ2-3; 8 nucleotides agree with TRBD1. The germline V gene encodes CDR1 LNHNV and CDR2 YYDKDF (reference sequence). The CDR3 length is 16 residues. J lost 0 bases, V lost 1 base, and 3 bases had no gene match. Here the CDR3 reads CATSRVRQGSTDTQYF. CDR3 coding DNA: TGTGCCACCAGCAGAGTCCGACAGGGGAGCACAGATACGCAGTATTTT.

This chain joins TRBV12-5 and TRBJ2-3; no clear D. V shed 4 bases and J shed 2 bases, with 13 bases lying between them. In germline, CDR1 is LGHNT, CDR2 FRNRAP. This CDR3 contains 15 residues. The CDR3: CASGSGSVFTDTQYF. The CDR3 DNA reads TGTGCTAGTGGTTCAGGCTCAGTATTCACAGATACGCAGTATTTT.

In its sample, this clonotype was seen a few times. J is TRBJ2-4 and V is TRBV12-3 or TRBV12-4; possibly TRBD2 for D (5 bases). The CDR3 loop spans 15 amino acids. Trimming left V 2 bases short and J 2 bases short, with 10 bases between. CDR3 region: CASSLSPGTKNIQYF. CDR3 nucleotides: TGTGCCAGCAGTTTATCCCCGGGGACCAAAAACATTCAGTACTTC.

This clonotype was seen ten or more times. The chain couples TRBV6-5 to TRBJ2-7; 10 bases map to TRBD1. The CDR3 loop spans 14 amino acids. The V gene end was trimmed by 5 bases and the J gene end by 10 bases; junction bases not matched to a gene: 11. Germline loops: CDR1 MNHEY, CDR2 SVGAGI. Written as DNA, the CDR3 is TGTGCCAGCAGTCAGAGGGGGACAGGGGACCAACAGTACTTC. Its protein is CASSQRGTGDQQYF.

CDR3 sequence reads: CATEGSDTQYF. In DNA, the CDR3 is TGTGCCACCGAGGGGTCAGATACGCAGTATTTT. The chain has TRBV6-5 and TRBJ2-3; either TRBD1 or TRBD2 may supply D (5 bases each). The V end lost 10 bases, the J end lost 4 bases, and 9 bases lay between the germline ends. The CDR3 has 11 amino acids. CDR1 is MNHEY and CDR2 is SVGAGI in the germline V gene.

This clonotype was detected a few times. The CDR3 loop reads CSVAGTVSYEQYF. In nucleotides, the CDR3 is TGCAGCGTTGCGGGGACAGTCAGCTACGAGCAGTACTTC. This sequence joins TRBV29-1 and TRBJ2-7; 7 bases match TRBD1. The germline gives CDR1 SQVTM, CDR2 ANQGSEA. The CDR3 sequence is 13 residues long. With 4 bases clipped from V and 3 bases from J, the junction kept 6 bases outside the gene matches.

This sequence joins TRBV7-3 and TRBJ2-5; 8 nucleotides line up with TRBD2. V was pared by 5 bases and J by 5 bases, with 13 bases of the junction left unmatched. This CDR3 is 16 amino acids long. CDR1 SGHTA and CDR2 FQGTGA come from the germline V gene. The CDR3 DNA follows: TGTGCCAGCAGCCCTAGGACTAGCTCCCGATTGGAGACCCAGTACTTC. Translating gives CASSPRTSSRLETQYF.

The CDR3 reads CASSSPGTSDDEQYF. For the CDR3, the DNA is TGTGCCAGCAGCTCACCCGGGACTAGCGACGACGAGCAGTACTTC. This chain links TRBV7-1 with TRBJ2-7; 10 bases map to TRBD2. TRBV7-1 is known as an ORF, though its function is uncertain. The CDR3 has 15 residues. V was pared by 2 bases and J by 5 bases, with 6 bases of the junction left unmatched.

The genes are TRBV19 and TRBJ1-1; the match to TRBD1 covers 7 bases. With 2 bases clipped from V and 3 bases from J, the junction kept 9 bases outside the gene matches. The CDR3 is 16 amino acids. In germline, CDR1 is LNHDA, CDR2 SQIVND (reference sequence). CDR3 sequence (DNA): TGTGCCAGTAGTATATACAGGGGCGCGAGGGACACTGAAGCTTTCTTT. Translating it yields CASSIYRGARDTEAFF.

This clonotype was counted between two and nine times. The chain uses TRBV10-1 and TRBJ2-5; unclear D gene. Germline V gene lookup returns CDR1 WNHNN and CDR2 SYGVQD (reference sequence). CDR3 length: 15 residues. V lost 6 bases and J lost 2, with 16 bases in between. The CDR3 loop reads CASSSSTGPQETQYF. The CDR3 DNA follows: TGCGCCAGCAGCTCCTCCACTGGACCGCAAGAGACCCAGTACTTC.

The rearrangement uses TRBV14 and TRBJ2-1; 12 bases align to TRBD2. Trimming at V came to 6 bases and at J to 13 bases, leaving 10 bases not matched to a gene. This CDR3 has 14 amino acids. The germline gives CDR1 SGHDN, CDR2 FVKESK. CDR3 residues: CASSRGLAGAGQFF. Written as DNA, the CDR3 is TGTGCCAGCAGTCGGGGACTAGCGGGCGCGGGCCAGTTCTTC.

V is TRBV30 and J is TRBJ1-5; D ambiguous. Trimming took off 7 bases at V and 0 bases at J, with 10 bases between the two ends. The CDR3 totals 13 residues. Germline CDR1 and CDR2: GTSNPN and SVGIG (reference sequence). CDR3 nucleotides: TGTGCCTTTAGCAACAGTAGCAATCAGCCCCAGCATTTT. Encoded protein: CAFSNSSNQPQHF.